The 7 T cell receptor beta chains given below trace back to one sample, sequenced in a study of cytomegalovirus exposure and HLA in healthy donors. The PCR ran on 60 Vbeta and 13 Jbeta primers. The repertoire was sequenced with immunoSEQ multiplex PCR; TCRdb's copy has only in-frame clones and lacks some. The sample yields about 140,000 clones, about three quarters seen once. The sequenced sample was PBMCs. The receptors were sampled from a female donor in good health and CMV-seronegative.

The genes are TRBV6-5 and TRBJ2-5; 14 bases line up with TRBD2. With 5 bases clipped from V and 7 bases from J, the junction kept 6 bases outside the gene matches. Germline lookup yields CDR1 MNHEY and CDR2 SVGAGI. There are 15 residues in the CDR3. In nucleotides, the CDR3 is TGTGCCAGCAGTACAAGACTAGCGGGAGGGGGGACCCAGTACTTC. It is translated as CASSTRLAGGGTQYF.

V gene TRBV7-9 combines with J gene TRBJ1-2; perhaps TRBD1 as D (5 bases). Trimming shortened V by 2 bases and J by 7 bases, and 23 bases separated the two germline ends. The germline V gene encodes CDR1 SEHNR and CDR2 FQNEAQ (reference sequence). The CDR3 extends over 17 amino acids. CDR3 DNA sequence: TGTGCCAGCAGCTTAAAAGGTCTGGGGCCCGCCGCCAGTGGCTACACCTTC. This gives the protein CASSLKGLGPAASGYTF. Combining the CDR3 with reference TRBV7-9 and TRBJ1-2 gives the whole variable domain DTGVSQNPRHKITKRGQNVTFRCDPISEHNRLYWYRQTLGQGPEFLTYFQNEAQLEKSRLLSDRFSAERPKGSFSTLEIQRTEQGDSAMYLCASSLKGLGPAASGYTFGSGTRLTVV.

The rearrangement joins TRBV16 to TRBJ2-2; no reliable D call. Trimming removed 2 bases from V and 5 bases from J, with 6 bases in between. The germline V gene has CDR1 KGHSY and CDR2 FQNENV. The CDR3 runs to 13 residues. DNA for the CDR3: TGTGCCAGCAGCCAAGAGAGTACCGGGGAGCTGTTTTTT. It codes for CASSQESTGELFF. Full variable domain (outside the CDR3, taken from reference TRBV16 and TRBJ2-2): GEEVAQTPKHLVRGEGQKAKLYCAPIKGHSYVFWYQQVLKNEFKFLISFQNENVFDETGMPKERFSAKCLPNSPCSLEIQATKLEDSAVYFCASSQESTGELFFGEGSRLTVL.

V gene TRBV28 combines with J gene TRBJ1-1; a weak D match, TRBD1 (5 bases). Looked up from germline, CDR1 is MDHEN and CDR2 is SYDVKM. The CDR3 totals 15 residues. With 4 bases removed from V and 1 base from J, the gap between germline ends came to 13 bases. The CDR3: CASSSQGGANTEAFF. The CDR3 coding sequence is TGTGCCAGCAGTTCCCAGGGAGGGGCGAACACTGAAGCTTTCTTT.

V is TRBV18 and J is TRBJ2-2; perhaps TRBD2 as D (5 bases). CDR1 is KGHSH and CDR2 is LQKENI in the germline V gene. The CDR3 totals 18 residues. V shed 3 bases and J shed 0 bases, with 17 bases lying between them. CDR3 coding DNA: TGTGCCAGCTCACCCTCAAGAGGGATTAGCGCGAACACCGGGGAGCTGTTTTTT. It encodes CASSPSRGISANTGELFF.

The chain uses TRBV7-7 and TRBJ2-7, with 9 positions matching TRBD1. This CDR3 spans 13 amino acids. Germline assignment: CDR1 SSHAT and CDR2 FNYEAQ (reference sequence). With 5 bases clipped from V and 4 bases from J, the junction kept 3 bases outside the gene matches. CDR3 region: CASSRGTGYEQYF. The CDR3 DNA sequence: TGTGCCAGCAGCCGTGGGACAGGGTACGAGCAGTACTTC.

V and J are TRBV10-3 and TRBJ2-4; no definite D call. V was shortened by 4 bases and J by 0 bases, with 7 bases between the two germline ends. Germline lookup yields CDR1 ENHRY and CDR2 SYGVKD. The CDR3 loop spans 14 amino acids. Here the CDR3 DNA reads TGTGCCATCAGTGGCAGCGTAGCCAAAAACATTCAGTACTTC. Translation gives CAISGSVAKNIQYF.